What follows describes a single T cell receptor beta chain. Its target is not known. PCR used 60 Vbeta primers and 13 Jbeta primers. Some clones are missing from TCRdb's copy, which holds only in-frame ones; the method was immunoSEQ multiplex PCR. The sample has about 180,000 clones, around 73% seen once. This sample was included in a study of cytomegalovirus exposure and HLA in healthy donors. General study points: It was shown in a later analysis that HLA-associated TCR beta chains were more clonally expanded than other, equally common chains.

Material: PBMCs. The sequence was obtained from a man between 60 and 75 years old in good health and CMV-seronegative.

The CDR3 DNA sequence: TGTGCCAGCAGCTTGGAGCCAGGGGATAGGGTCTATGGCTACACCTTC. Translation: CASSLEPGDRVYGYTF. This sequence joins TRBV5-4 and TRBJ1-2; D might be TRBD1 (6 bases). CDR3 length: 16 residues. Germline V gene sequence: CDR1 SGHNT, CDR2 YYREEE (reference sequence). The ends were cut back, 0 bases at V and 4 bases at J, with 16 bases in the middle.